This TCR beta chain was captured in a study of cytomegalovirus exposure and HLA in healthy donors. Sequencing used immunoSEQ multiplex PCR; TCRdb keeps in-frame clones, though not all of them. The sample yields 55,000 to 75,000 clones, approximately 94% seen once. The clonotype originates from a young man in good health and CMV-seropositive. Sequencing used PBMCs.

CDR3 in amino acids: CASSDGVITNEAFF. CDR3 bases: TGCGCCAGCAGTGACGGGGTCATAACGAATGAAGCTTTCTTT. The V and J genes are TRBV10-1 and TRBJ1-1; D is unclear. The CDR3 is 14 amino acids. Germline assignment: CDR1 WNHNN and CDR2 SYGVQD (reference sequence). With 3 bases removed from V and 7 bases from J, the gap between germline ends came to 15 bases.